This T cell receptor beta chain appears in the sequencing data of a study of T cell changes during pregnancy in multiple sclerosis. Sequencing was performed with immunoSEQ multiplex PCR; in TCRdb, only in-frame clones are kept and a portion is missing. The sample lists around 77,000 clones, around nine tenths seen once, with 0.95% to 1.5% in the top ten. The sample here was peripheral blood, taken in the third trimester of pregnancy. This clonotype was obtained from a female donor with multiple sclerosis, enrolled in a pregnancy study.

CDR3 loop: CATGIQHRGRGEKLFF. The CDR3 nucleotides are TGTGCCACCGGGATTCAGCACAGGGGGCGCGGTGAAAAACTGTTTTTT. The chain combines TRBV27 with TRBJ1-4; 9 bases align to TRBD1. J lost 7 bases, V lost 10 bases, and 16 bases had no gene match. The CDR3 is made up of 16 amino acids. Germline lookup yields CDR1 MNHEY and CDR2 SMNVEV (reference sequence).